This record concerns one TCR beta chain sequence. Its specificity is unknown. This sample is drawn from a study of T cell responses to AZD1222 COVID-19 vaccine. Study-wide results and caveats: There were vaccine-associated CD4 TCRs across spike, dominant at 160-218 and 743-854.

Sequenced by immunoSEQ multiplex PCR; TCRdb stores in-frame clones only, minus some. The table records 90,000 to 130,000 clones, roughly 92% of them present only once. The germline gives CDR1 MDHEN, CDR2 SYDVKM. CDR3 size: 14 residues. Trimming removed 3 bases at V and 3 bases at J, with 8 bases between. The TCR originated in an adult who received the AZD1222 COVID-19 vaccine. The chain has TRBV28 and TRBJ2-2, with D possibly matching TRBD1 (5 bases). Here the sequenced sample was peripheral blood, taken 28 days after the second AZD1222 dose. The CDR3 DNA reads TGTGCCAGCAGTTTCCCCAGGGACACCGGGGAGCTGTTTTTT. Its translation is CASSFPRDTGELFF. The complete variable domain, with remaining parts taken from reference TRBV28 and TRBJ2-2, reads DVKVTQSSRYLVKRTGEKVFLECVQDMDHENMFWYRQDPGLGLRLIYFSYDVKMKEKGDIPEGYSVSREKKERFSLILESASTNQTSMYLCASSFPRDTGELFFGEGSRLTVL.